This TCR beta chain stems from a study of T cells in localized non-small cell lung cancer. Method: immunoSEQ multiplex PCR; TCRdb's copy keeps in-frame clones and lacks some. The sample holds about 2,700 clones, around a sixth seen once. A word on this clone: Its antigen is undetermined.

Study conclusions and caveats: A median of about 52 clones ranked among the top 100 in tumor appeared in adjacent lung. Uninvolved adjacent lung had higher T cell clonality than tumor and all other tissues. Multi-region tumor sequencing was not done, so intratumor heterogeneity could not be excluded.

This TCR came from a man between 35 and 75 years old with stage I lung adenocarcinoma. This specimen was lung tumor tissue, taken before any cancer treatment.

Here the CDR3 reads CASSPGPLLAKNIQYF. CDR3 DNA sequence: TGTGCCAGCAGCCCCGGACCGCTACTAGCCAAAAACATTCAGTACTTC. The genes are TRBV14 and TRBJ2-4; the D is unclear. The CDR3 runs to 16 residues. CDR1 and CDR2 from the germline V gene are SGHDN and FVKESK. V was trimmed by 4 bases and J by 0 bases, leaving 13 bases between them.